This T cell receptor beta chain was found in a study of regulatory T cells in long-lasting Graves disease. Study results and caveats: Persistent Graves' patients showed reduced TCR diversity versus newly diagnosed patients.

Building the TCR beta libraries relied on iRepertoire HTBI primers, and CDR3 regions underwent Arm-PCR. TCRdb reprocessed the multiplex PCR reads via MiXCR and lists one record per CDR3 protein. The sample shows 420,000 or so distinct CDR3 sequences, less than 25% of them seen only once. Time point specified: persistent/refractory GD, antithyroid drugs over 5 years with positive TRAb. The TCR library was made from RNA that had been extracted from PBMCs in TRIzol. CDR3 size: 13 residues. With 6 bases removed from V and 4 bases from J, the gap between germline ends came to 12 bases. The germline gives CDR1 MNHNS, CDR2 SASEGT. This clonotype was counted at least ten times. The antigen remains unidentified.

Sequencing used peripheral blood mononuclear cells (PBMCs), obtained when the disease was refractory, from a patient treated with antithyroid drugs. This sequence was found in a female donor with Graves disease. This chain joins TRBV6-1 and TRBJ1-2; D not certain. CDR3 sequence reads: CASRLLGSYGYTF. CDR3 sequence (DNA): TGTGCCAGCAGACTTCTGGGCAGCTATGGCTACACCTTC.